This entry describes one T cell receptor beta chain. Antigen specificity is unknown. For TCR, cDNA came from 5'RACE template switching, which added a universal primer site and UMIs. TCRdb itself ran the 5' RACE reads through MiXCR, one entry per CDR3 protein. Counted here are a few hundred thousand distinct CDR3 sequences, about a sixth occurring once; the ten biggest clones make up approximately 15%. This record belongs to a study of T cells after yellow fever vaccination. Overall study findings and caveats: Abundant bulk-population clonotypes could contaminate the FACS-sorted repertoires. Subsequent booster samples again held most clones from primary vaccination (around 96% CD4, just under 90% CD8).

Source: PBMCs, taken about 5 days after the first yellow fever vaccination. The receptor was derived from a man in his late teens or twenties who received the YFV17D yellow fever vaccine.

The CDR3 DNA is TGCAGCGCCGCCGGGACTAGCGGGGGGGCGTCCTACAATGAGCAGTTCTTC. Translating it yields CSAAGTSGGASYNEQFF. The chain joins TRBV29-1 to TRBJ2-1; TRBD2 aligns across 16 bases. Germline V gene lookup returns CDR1 SQVTM and CDR2 ANQGSEA. J gave up 1 base and V 7 bases, and 7 bases lay outside the gene matches. The CDR3 has 17 amino acids.